The rows below give T cell receptor beta chains drawn from one sample of a study of T cells in localized non-small cell lung cancer. The assay was immunoSEQ multiplex PCR, and TCRdb's table has in-frame clones only and misses some. The table shows some 78,000 clones, with approximately 85% occurring only once. Sample: peripheral blood, taken before any cancer treatment. These receptor sequences come from a man aged 40 to 69 with stage I lung adenocarcinoma. Both conserved end residues are part of each CDR3.

CDR3 protein	V gene	J gene
CASSQQGEQYF	TRBV7-9	TRBJ2-7
CASSPQPGDYEQYF	TRBV6-5	TRBJ2-7
CASSLRTLGEAFF	TRBV5-8	TRBJ1-1
CASSSWTAYEQYF	TRBV5-6	TRBJ2-7
CASSLGDIPDF	TRBV28	TRBJ2-7
CASRDGVGVPGANTEAFF	TRBV7-9	TRBJ1-1
CASRGLAGVYEQYF	TRBV27	TRBJ2-7
CASSITLQRSTDTQYF	TRBV19	TRBJ2-3
CTSRESSSNYGYTF	TRBV6-5	TRBJ1-2
CASTKKTGGRTDTQYF	TRBV9	TRBJ2-3
CASSFAERETQYF	TRBV5-5	TRBJ2-5
CASSTLLRYGYTF	TRBV7-8	TRBJ1-2
CASSLLAGGPNEQFF	TRBV5-4	TRBJ2-1
CASSLFGTAYEQYF	TRBV28	TRBJ2-7
CASSARLVYGSTDTQYF	TRBV9	TRBJ2-3
CATSRDRGLGAQHF	TRBV15	TRBJ1-5
CAISKQGVAYNEQFF	TRBV10-3	TRBJ2-1
CASSLRALAVLQETQYF	TRBV7-4	TRBJ2-5
CASNPGTGIETQYF	TRBV5-1	TRBJ2-5
CASSPGDSGGTQYF	TRBV18	TRBJ2-5
CASSFVGATTTSQETQYF	TRBV27	TRBJ2-5
CASSPDRGGNYGYTF	TRBV27	TRBJ1-2
CAISESPETGRHTEQFF	TRBV10-3	TRBJ2-1
CASSPGPRPTGNTIYF	TRBV19	TRBJ1-3
CASSLRLASLRNEQFF	TRBV28	TRBJ2-1
CASSVDRASGNTIYF	TRBV2	TRBJ1-3
CASRRVLIRGEDEKLFF	TRBV5-1	TRBJ1-4
CASSTGSSPLHF	TRBV7-3	TRBJ1-6
CASSYLRTSRNEQFF	TRBV6-5	TRBJ2-1
CASSANAVAEAFF	TRBV19	TRBJ1-1
CAWSTVFPGEAFF	TRBV30	TRBJ1-1
CAWSGQPYEQYF	TRBV30	TRBJ2-7